This T cell receptor (beta chain) was identified in a study of CD8 T cells in ankylosing spondylitis. The ends lost 6 bases at V and 3 bases at J; junction bases unmatched: 8. Per germline, CDR1 KGHSH and CDR2 LQKENI. The CDR3 has 14 amino acids. Each TCR beta library was made by quantitative 5'-RACE that incorporated molecular barcodes. TCRdb re-derived calls from the 5' RACE reads in MiXCR, one entry per CDR3 protein. The repertoire holds 300,000 to 350,000 distinct CDR3 sequences, with around 10% as singletons. This clonotype was seen at least ten times. Sequenced material: blood, either unsorted or a sorted T cell fraction (not recorded which). This clonotype was sampled from a female donor with ankylosing spondylitis or in good health (not recorded which). V gene TRBV18 combines with J gene TRBJ2-7, with 7 bases matching TRBD1. CDR3 sequence: CASSDRQGSYEQYF. As DNA, the CDR3 is TGTGCCAGCTCCGACCGACAGGGAAGCTACGAGCAGTACTTC.